This T cell receptor beta chain appears in the sequencing data of a study of blood T cell repertoires in COVID-19. Sequencing was performed with immunoSEQ multiplex PCR; in TCRdb, only in-frame clones are kept and a portion is missing. Here the sample spans about 200,000 clones, around 85% being singletons. Trimming shortened V by 4 bases and J by 2 bases, and 15 bases separated the two germline ends. The CDR3 sequence is 16 residues long. Germline V gene data show CDR1 as KGHSH and CDR2 as LQKENI. Material for sequencing was peripheral blood. The TCR was taken from a woman aged 70-85 years with acute or convalescent COVID-19. V gene TRBV18 combines with J gene TRBJ1-5; D gene ambiguous. This CDR3 is CASSQSLTSGNQPQHF. The CDR3 DNA reads as TGTGCCAGCTCACAGAGCTTGACATCTGGCAATCAGCCCCAGCATTTT. Full variable domain (missing parts from reference TRBV18 and TRBJ1-5): NAGVMQNPRHLVRRRGQEARLRCSPMKGHSHVYWYRQLPEEGLKFMVYLQKENIIDESGMPKERFSAEFPKEGPSILRIQQVVRGDSAAYFCASSQSLTSGNQPQHFGDGTRLSIL.